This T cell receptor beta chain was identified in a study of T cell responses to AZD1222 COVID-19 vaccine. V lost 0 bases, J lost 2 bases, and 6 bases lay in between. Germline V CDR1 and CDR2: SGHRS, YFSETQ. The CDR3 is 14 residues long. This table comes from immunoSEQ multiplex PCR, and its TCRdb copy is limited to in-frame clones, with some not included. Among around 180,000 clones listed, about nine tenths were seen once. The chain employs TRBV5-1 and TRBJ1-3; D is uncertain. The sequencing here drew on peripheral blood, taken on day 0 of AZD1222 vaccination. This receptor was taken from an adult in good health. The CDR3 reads CASSLAGTGNTIYF. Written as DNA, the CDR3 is TGCGCCAGCAGCTTGGCGGGCACTGGAAACACCATATATTTT.